This T cell receptor (beta chain) was identified in a study of blood T cell repertoires in COVID-19. Authors' data handling: Amplification with reference gene primers provided the estimates of nucleated cell counts. Libraries were prepared by immunoSEQ multiplex PCR; TCRdb keeps only in-frame clonotypes and omits some of them. V and J calls plus clone size are reproduced from that table; the DNA served to infer D and trimming. The sample gives 200,000 to 250,000 clones, about 85% of which show up once; approximately 5.1% is in the top ten. Deletions cut 0 bases from V and 11 bases from J, with 17 bases between. The germline V gene has CDR1 LGHDT and CDR2 YNNKEL (reference sequence). The CDR3 contains 15 residues. This clone appeared a few times.

The V call is TRBV3-1 (or the pseudogene TRBV3-2), the J call TRBJ1-3, with D tentatively TRBD1 (5 bases). This clonotype was obtained from a woman aged 55-70 years who had recovered from COVID-19. Sequenced material: peripheral blood. The chain's CDR3 is CASSQDFQGVKAIYF. The CDR3, as DNA: TGTGCCAGCAGCCAAGATTTCCAGGGTGTAAAAGCCATATATTTT.